This entry lists 2 T cell receptor beta chains sequenced from one sample in a study of human T cells and chemical hapten exposure. MiXCR was run by TCRdb on the RACE reads, yielding one entry per CDR3 protein. The sample has fewer than 200,000 distinct CDR3 sequences; under 35% are singletons. Time point indicated: pre-sensitization, week 0. Treatment in this sample: therapeutic diphenylcyclopropenone sensitization with weekly scalp DPC. This specimen consisted of whole blood, obtained in connection with sensitization to the hapten diphenylcyclopropenone (DPC). The receptors shown here come from a woman aged 25 to 39 with alopecia areata. Some clones in this sample may be carry-over from other donors' samples.

The chain has TRBV28 and TRBJ2-5; no reliable D call. Trimming took off 4 bases at V and 3 bases at J, with 9 bases between the two ends. The CDR3 is 13 amino acids. Per germline, CDR1 MDHEN and CDR2 SYDVKM. The chain's CDR3 is CASSSSLKETQYF. The DNA of the CDR3 is TGTGCCAGCAGTTCCTCCCTAAAAGAGACCCAGTACTTC.

A few counts support this clonotype. The V and J genes are TRBV20-1 and TRBJ2-3, with 10 bases that match TRBD2. CDR3 length: 17 residues. CDR1 and CDR2 (germline): DFQATT, SNEGSKA (reference sequence). The trim removed 3 bases at V and 1 base at J, leaving 10 bases unmatched. CDR3 loop: CSARRWGLAGGTDTQYF. In DNA form, the CDR3 reads TGCAGTGCTAGGCGTTGGGGGCTAGCGGGGGGCACAGATACGCAGTATTTT.